This TCR beta chain stems from a study of persistence of HIV-infected CD4 T cells. Study-level background: Median time on suppressive ART was around 8 years.

This was the immunoSEQ version 4 assay in survey mode. Here immunoSEQ multiplex PCR was the method, and the copy in TCRdb shows in-frame clones only, minus some. Of roughly 45,000 clones detected, about 90% appear once; the ten largest clones hold around 0.92%. Concerning this clone: The antigen is undetermined.

Whole-study findings and limits: Compared with CD3/CD28-stimulated cells, CMV- and Gag-responding cells showed lower TCRbeta richness. Antigen-responding cells were enriched for degenerate expanded CDR3beta sequences.

CDR1 LNHDA and CDR2 SQIVND come from the germline V gene (reference sequence). The CDR3 length is 14 residues. Trimming removed 5 bases from V and 6 bases from J; junction bases left unmatched: 6. This nonspecific control used anti-CD3/anti-CD28 bead stimulation of CD4+ T cells. CD4+ T cells upregulating both CD40 ligand and CD69 were sorted as responding cells. Suppressive ART was started during chronic HIV-1 infection in these adults. The TCR sequence derives from an adult man with HIV who was CMV-seropositive. Sequencing used CD4+ T cells sorted from PBMCs after roughly 18-hour stimulation, obtained from a patient who received antiretroviral therapy. V and J are TRBV19 and TRBJ1-5; 8 bases agree with TRBD1. In DNA form, the CDR3 reads TGTGCCAGTAGTTTACAGGGGGAAAGTCAGCCCCAGCATTTT. Translation gives CASSLQGESQPQHF.